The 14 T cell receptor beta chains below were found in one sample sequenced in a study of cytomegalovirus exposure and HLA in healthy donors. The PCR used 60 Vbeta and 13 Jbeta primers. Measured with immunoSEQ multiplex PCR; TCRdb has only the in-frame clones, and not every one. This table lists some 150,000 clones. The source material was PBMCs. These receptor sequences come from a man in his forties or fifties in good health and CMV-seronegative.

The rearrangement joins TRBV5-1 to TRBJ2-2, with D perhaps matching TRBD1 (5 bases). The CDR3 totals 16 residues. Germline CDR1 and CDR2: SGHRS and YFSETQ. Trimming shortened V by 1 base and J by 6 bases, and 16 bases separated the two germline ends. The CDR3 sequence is CASSLLAVRVAGELFF. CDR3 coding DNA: TGCGCCAGCAGCTTGCTTGCGGTCAGGGTCGCCGGGGAGCTGTTTTTT.

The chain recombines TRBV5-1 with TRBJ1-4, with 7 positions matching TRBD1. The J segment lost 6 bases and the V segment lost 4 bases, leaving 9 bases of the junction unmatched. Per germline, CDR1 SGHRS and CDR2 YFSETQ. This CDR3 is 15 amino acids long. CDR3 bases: TGCGCCAGCAGCCGCGACAGGGCGTTGGATGAAAAACTGTTTTTT. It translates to CASSRDRALDEKLFF.

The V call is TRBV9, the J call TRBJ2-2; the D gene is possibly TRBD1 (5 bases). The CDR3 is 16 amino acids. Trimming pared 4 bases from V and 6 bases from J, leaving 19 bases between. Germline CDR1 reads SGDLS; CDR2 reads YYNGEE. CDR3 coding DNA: TGTGCCAGCAGCCCCTCTCAAGCAGGGATGGCCGGGGAGCTGTTTTTT. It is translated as CASSPSQAGMAGELFF.

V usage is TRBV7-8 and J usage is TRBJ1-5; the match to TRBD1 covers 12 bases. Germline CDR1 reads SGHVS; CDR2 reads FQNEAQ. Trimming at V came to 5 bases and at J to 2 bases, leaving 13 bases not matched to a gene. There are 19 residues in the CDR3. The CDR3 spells CASSPGTGGAPGRNQPQHF. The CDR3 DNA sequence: TGTGCCAGCAGCCCTGGGACAGGGGGCGCCCCGGGTCGCAATCAGCCCCAGCATTTT.

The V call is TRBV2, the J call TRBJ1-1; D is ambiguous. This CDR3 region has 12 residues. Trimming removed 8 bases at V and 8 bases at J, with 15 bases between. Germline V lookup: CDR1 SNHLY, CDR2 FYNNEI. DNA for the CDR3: TGTGCCAGCTTGAGACAAGGATTGGAAGCTTTCTTT. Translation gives CASLRQGLEAFF.

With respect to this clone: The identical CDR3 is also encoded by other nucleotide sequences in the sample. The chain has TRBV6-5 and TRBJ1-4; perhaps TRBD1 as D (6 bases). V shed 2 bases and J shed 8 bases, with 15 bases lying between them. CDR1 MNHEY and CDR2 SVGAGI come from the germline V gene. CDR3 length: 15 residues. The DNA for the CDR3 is TGTGCCAGCAGTTACGAGGGGCAGGGGATGGAAAAACTGTTTTTT. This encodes CASSYEGQGMEKLFF.

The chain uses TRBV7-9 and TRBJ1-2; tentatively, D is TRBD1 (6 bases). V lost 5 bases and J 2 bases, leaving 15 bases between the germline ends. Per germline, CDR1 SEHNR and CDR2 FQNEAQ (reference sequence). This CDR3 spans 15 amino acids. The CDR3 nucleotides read TGTGCCAGCAGCCCCATAAGGACAGACAACTATGGCTACACCTTC. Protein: CASSPIRTDNYGYTF.

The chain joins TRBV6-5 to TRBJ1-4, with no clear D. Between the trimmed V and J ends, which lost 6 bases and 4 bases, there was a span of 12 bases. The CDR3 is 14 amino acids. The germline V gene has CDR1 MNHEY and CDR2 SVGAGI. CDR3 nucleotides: TGTGCCAGCAGCCCCCGGGGTGGTAATGAAAAACTGTTTTTT. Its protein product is CASSPRGGNEKLFF.

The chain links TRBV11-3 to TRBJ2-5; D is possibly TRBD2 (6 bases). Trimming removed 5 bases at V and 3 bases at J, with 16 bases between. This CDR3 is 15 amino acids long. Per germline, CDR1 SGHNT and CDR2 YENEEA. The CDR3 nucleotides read TGTGCCAGCAGCCCTGGAGGGACCTCAAAAGAGACCCAGTACTTC. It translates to CASSPGGTSKETQYF.

CDR3 in DNA: TGTGCCAGCAGGGGACAGGGGTACACCGGGGAGCTGTTTTTT. Amino acids: CASRGQGYTGELFF. The chain employs TRBV7-2 and TRBJ2-2, with 10 bases fitting TRBD1. CDR1 SGHTA and CDR2 FQGNSA come from the germline V gene. This CDR3 has 14 amino acids. The V and J ends lost 6 bases and 3 bases, in that order; junction bases with no gene match: 1. The full variable domain, completed using reference TRBV7-2 and TRBJ2-2, is GAGVSQSPSNKVTEKGKDVELRCDPISGHTALYWYRQSLGQGLEFLIYFQGNSAPDKSGLPSDRFSAERTGGSVSTLTIQRTQQEDSAVYLCASRGQGYTGELFFGEGSRLTVL.

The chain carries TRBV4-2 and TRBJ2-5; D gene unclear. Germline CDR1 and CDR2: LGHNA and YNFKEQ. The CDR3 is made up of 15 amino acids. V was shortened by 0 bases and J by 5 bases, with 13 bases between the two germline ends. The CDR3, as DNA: TGTGCCAGCAGCCAAGATTTTCGGCGGCCGGAGACCCAGTACTTC. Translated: CASSQDFRRPETQYF.

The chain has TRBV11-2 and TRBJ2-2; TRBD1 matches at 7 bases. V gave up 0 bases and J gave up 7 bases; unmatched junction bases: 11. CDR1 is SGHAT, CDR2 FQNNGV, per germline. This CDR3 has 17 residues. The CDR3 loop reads CASSLEWIQGSDGELFF. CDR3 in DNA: TGTGCCAGCAGCTTAGAATGGATACAGGGGTCCGACGGGGAGCTGTTTTTT.

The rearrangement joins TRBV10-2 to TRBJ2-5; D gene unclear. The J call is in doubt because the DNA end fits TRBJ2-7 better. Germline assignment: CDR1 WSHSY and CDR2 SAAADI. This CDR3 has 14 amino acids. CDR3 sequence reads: CASRATIFPYEQYF. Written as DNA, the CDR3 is TGCGCCAGCAGGGCGACAATTTTCCCCTACGAGCAGTACTTC.

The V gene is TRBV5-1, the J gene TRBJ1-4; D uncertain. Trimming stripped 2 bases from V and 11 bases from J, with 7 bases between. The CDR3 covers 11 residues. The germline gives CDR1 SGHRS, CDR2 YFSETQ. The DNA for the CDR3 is TGCGCCAGCAGCTTTACTAGGAAACTGTTTTTT. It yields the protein CASSFTRKLFF.